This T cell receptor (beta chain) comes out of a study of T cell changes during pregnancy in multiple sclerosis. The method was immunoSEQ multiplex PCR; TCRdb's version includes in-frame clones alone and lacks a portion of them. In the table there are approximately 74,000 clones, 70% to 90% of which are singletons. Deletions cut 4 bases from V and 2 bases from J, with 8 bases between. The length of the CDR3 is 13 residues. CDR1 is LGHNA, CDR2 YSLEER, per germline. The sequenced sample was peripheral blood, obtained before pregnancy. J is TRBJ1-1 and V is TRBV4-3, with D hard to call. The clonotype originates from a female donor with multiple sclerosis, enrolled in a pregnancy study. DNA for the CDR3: TGCGCCAGCAGCCTCCAGGCAAACACTGAAGCTTTCTTT. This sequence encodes CASSLQANTEAFF.